This entry lists 21 T cell receptor beta chains sequenced from one sample in a study of cytomegalovirus exposure and HLA in healthy donors (dated by TCRdb to the late 2010s). The library was prepared using the immunoSEQ multiplex PCR assay. For the multiplex PCR, a mixture combining 60 forward primers for TCR Vbeta segments and 13 reverse primers for TCR Jbeta segments was used. Not all clones reach the TCRdb copy of this immuneACCESS table, which keeps in-frame sequences only. Checked studies attribute under half of the gap to unresolved V genes and leave the rest unexplained. Within this sample are 100,000 to 150,000 clones, with about four fifths of them counted one time only. Roughly 13% of the sample is in the top ten clones. The sequenced material came from PBMCs. All receptors come from a woman aged 55-70 years in good health and CMV-seropositive.

The gene calls are TRBV4-3 and TRBJ2-2, with D possibly TRBD1 on 5 matching bases. Looked up from germline, CDR1 is LGHNA and CDR2 is YSLEER. Trimming shortened V by 2 bases and J by 1 base, and 8 bases separated the two germline ends. The CDR3 consists of 15 residues. CDR3 nucleotides: TGCGCCAGCAGCCAAAACGGACAGAACACCGGGGAGCTGTTTTTT. Translated: CASSQNGQNTGELFF.

This chain joins TRBV10-1 and TRBJ1-1; a weak D match, TRBD1 (5 bases). The CDR3 is 15 residues long. The V end was cut by 4 bases, the J end by 6 bases, with 18 bases between. From germline, CDR1 is WNHNN and CDR2 SYGVQD (reference sequence). The CDR3 nucleotides are TGCGCCAGCAGTGGGGTAGGGGAGGACGGCGCTGAAGCTTTCTTT. Encoded protein: CASSGVGEDGAEAFF.

In this sample, this clone turned up a few times. The rearrangement links TRBV4-1 to TRBJ1-1; no firm D call. Germline V gene data show CDR1 as MGHRA and CDR2 as YSYEKL. The CDR3 loop spans 13 amino acids. The V end was cut by 4 bases, the J end by 4 bases, with 10 bases between. In nucleotides, the CDR3 is TGCGCCAGCAGCCCCGCGGTACTCACTGAAGCTTTCTTT. Its protein is CASSPAVLTEAFF.

The table lists this clone with a few counts. This sequence joins TRBV7-9 and TRBJ2-7, with TRBD1 as a possible D gene (5 bases). The germline V gene encodes CDR1 SEHNR and CDR2 FQNEAQ (reference sequence). The CDR3 has 13 amino acids. Trimming took off 5 bases at V and 2 bases at J, with 10 bases between the two ends. CDR3 DNA: TGTGCCAGCAGCCCTAGGGGTCCCTACGAGCAGTACTTC. The encoded protein is CASSPRGPYEQYF.

The J gene is TRBJ2-2, the V gene TRBV4-3; 11 positions match TRBD2. The CDR3 contains 18 residues. V gave up 0 bases and J gave up 3 bases; unmatched junction bases: 6. Germline CDR1 and CDR2: LGHNA and YSLEER. CDR3 sequence: CASSQDSLAGGYTGELFF. In DNA, the CDR3 is TGCGCCAGCAGCCAAGATTCCCTAGCGGGGGGCTACACCGGGGAGCTGTTTTTT.

J is TRBJ1-2 and V is TRBV4-1; 7 bases align to TRBD1. CDR1 and CDR2 (germline): MGHRA, YSYEKL. The CDR3 runs 15 residues. Trimming at V came to 0 bases and at J to 4 bases, leaving 5 bases not matched to a gene. This CDR3 reads CASSQEFGTAYGYTF. CDR3 DNA sequence: TGCGCCAGCAGCCAAGAATTCGGGACAGCCTATGGCTACACCTTC.

This sequence joins TRBV6-5 and TRBJ2-7; 11 bases match TRBD1. There are 15 residues in the CDR3. Germline-derived CDR1 and CDR2 are MNHEY and SVGAGI. V was clipped by 3 bases and J by 3 bases; unmatched bases: 4. The CDR3 region is CASSYGTGGFYEQYF. The DNA for the CDR3 is TGTGCCAGCAGTTATGGGACAGGGGGTTTCTACGAGCAGTACTTC.

This clone was picked up a small number of times. The chain is built from TRBV7-9 and TRBJ2-3; the match to TRBD1 covers 9 bases. The J segment lost 6 bases and the V segment lost 2 bases, leaving 3 bases of the junction unmatched. CDR1 SEHNR and CDR2 FQNEAQ come from the germline V gene (reference sequence). This CDR3 region has 14 residues. DNA of the CDR3: TGTGCCAGCAGCTTAACTGGGACAGGGGATACGCAGTATTTT. The encoded protein is CASSLTGTGDTQYF.

The sample holds many counts of this clone. The CDR3 nucleotides are TGCGCCAGCGACTTAGGGGGAAGGACAGGGGGGTACTACGAGCAGTACTTC. The encoded protein is CASDLGGRTGGYYEQYF. The rearrangement links TRBV5-1 to TRBJ2-7, with 10 bases matching TRBD1. The CDR3 consists of 17 residues. The junction had 16 bases not matched to a gene; V was cut back by 7 bases and J by 3 bases. Germline V CDR1 and CDR2: SGHRS, YFSETQ.

The CDR3: CASGVAGDQETQYF. The DNA for the CDR3 is TGTGCCAGCGGGGTAGCGGGGGACCAAGAGACCCAGTACTTC. The V and J genes are TRBV2 and TRBJ2-5, with 9 bases identical to TRBD2. Germline V gene data show CDR1 as SNHLY and CDR2 as FYNNEI. The CDR3 extends over 14 amino acids. The junction had 4 bases not matched to a gene; V was cut back by 8 bases and J by 0 bases.

V gene TRBV14 combines with J gene TRBJ2-5, with D perhaps matching TRBD2 (5 bases). Trimming took off 1 base at V and 5 bases at J, with 8 bases between the two ends. Germline V gene data show CDR1 as SGHDN and CDR2 as FVKESK. CDR3 size: 13 residues. CDR3: CASSQGRGETQYF. CDR3 coding DNA: TGTGCCAGCAGCCAAGGGCGCGGGGAGACCCAGTACTTC. Variable domain in full (rest from reference TRBV14 and TRBJ2-5): EAGVTQFPSHSVIEKGQTVTLRCDPISGHDNLYWYRRVMGKEIKFLLHFVKESKQDESGMPNNRFLAERTGGTYSTLKVQPAELEDSGVYFCASSQGRGETQYFGPGTRLLVL.

The CDR3 protein is CASSLDGRADTQYF. The DNA for the CDR3 is TGTGCCAGCAGCTTAGACGGGAGGGCAGATACGCAGTATTTT. The genes are TRBV11-3 and TRBJ2-3; 8 positions match TRBD2. The V gene's germline CDR1 is SGHNT and CDR2 YENEEA. This CDR3 is built from 14 residues. Trimming removed 0 bases from V and 4 bases from J; junction bases left unmatched: 0. The full variable domain, completed using reference TRBV11-3 and TRBJ2-3, is EAGVVQSPRYKIIEKKQPVAFWCNPISGHNTLYWYLQNLGQGPELLIRYENEEAVDDSQLPKDRFSAERLKGVDSTLKIQPAELGDSAVYLCASSLDGRADTQYFGPGTRLTVL.

This clone turned up a few times. The rearrangement uses TRBV2 and TRBJ2-7, with D perhaps TRBD1 (5 bases). This CDR3 is 14 amino acids long. CDR1 SNHLY and CDR2 FYNNEI come from the germline V gene. The V gene lost 5 bases and the J gene lost 0 bases, with 11 bases spanning the gap. CDR3 nucleotide sequence: TGTGCCAGCAGTCGGACATACCTCTCCTACGAGCAGTACTTC. Translating gives CASSRTYLSYEQYF.

The chain couples TRBV30 to TRBJ1-5; a possible D gene is TRBD1 (5 bases). The germline V gene encodes CDR1 GTSNPN and CDR2 SVGIG (reference sequence). CDR3 length equals 13 residues. Trimming stripped 3 bases from V and 7 bases from J, with 13 bases between. This chain's CDR3 is CAWSRSPGQPQHF. The DNA for the CDR3 is TGTGCCTGGAGCCGATCGCCAGGGCAGCCCCAGCATTTT.

The CDR3 DNA reads as TGTGCCAGCAGGATGGGGGGTGGTGACTATGGCTACACCTTC. This encodes CASRMGGGDYGYTF. J is TRBJ1-2 and V is TRBV6-5; possible D gene TRBD1, 5 bases. Trimming left V 6 bases short and J 3 bases short, with 14 bases between. The CDR3 has 14 residues. Germline assignment: CDR1 MNHEY and CDR2 SVGAGI.

This clone was picked up a small number of times. J is TRBJ2-1 and V is TRBV30; TRBD2 matches 9 bases. From germline, CDR1 is GTSNPN and CDR2 SVGIG (reference sequence). The CDR3 has 12 residues. V lost 5 bases, J lost 9 bases, and 5 bases stayed unmatched. CDR3 amino acids: CAWGAGGSEQFF. CDR3 in DNA: TGTGCCTGGGGCGCGGGGGGGAGTGAGCAGTTCTTC.

The rearrangement links TRBV5-6 to TRBJ1-1, with D unclear. CDR1 is SGHDT, CDR2 YYEEEE, per germline. The V end was cut by 2 bases, the J end by 5 bases, with 7 bases between. This CDR3 region has 12 residues. CDR3 protein: CASSFLRTEAFF. For the CDR3, the DNA is TGTGCCAGCAGCTTCCTCAGGACTGAAGCTTTCTTT. The full variable domain, rest sourced from reference TRBV5-6 and TRBJ1-1, is DAGVTQSPTHLIKTRGQQVTLRCSPKSGHDTVSWYQQALGQGPQFIFQYYEEEERQRGNFPDRFSGHQFPNYSSELNVNALLLGDSALYLCASSFLRTEAFFGQGTRLTVV.

The CDR3 spells CASSVAGAGSPLHF. The CDR3 DNA reads as TGTGCCAGCAGCGTAGCAGGGGCCGGATCACCCCTCCACTTT. The rearrangement uses TRBV9 and TRBJ1-6; weak D call: TRBD1 (6 bases). The V end lost 0 bases, the J end lost 10 bases, and 11 bases lay between the germline ends. Germline-derived CDR1 and CDR2 are SGDLS and YYNGEE. The CDR3 totals 14 residues.

The chain joins TRBV19 to TRBJ1-1; D perhaps matches TRBD1 (5 bases). Per the germline V gene, CDR1 is LNHDA and CDR2 is SQIVND (reference sequence). Trimming left V 2 bases short and J 3 bases short, with 13 bases between. This CDR3 is built from 15 residues. The CDR3, as DNA: TGTGCCAGTAGTATATTCGTCAGGGCGGACACTGAAGCTTTCTTT. Translating it yields CASSIFVRADTEAFF.

The rearrangement uses TRBV9 and TRBJ1-2; 8 bases fit TRBD1. Germline CDR1 reads SGDLS; CDR2 reads YYNGEE. V was clipped by 3 bases and J by 2 bases; unmatched bases: 0. The CDR3 has 13 residues. As DNA, the CDR3 is TGTGCCAGCAGCGGACAGGGGAACTATGGCTACACCTTC. This codes for CASSGQGNYGYTF.

With respect to this clone: Mismatch with germline at one junction end may stem from a read error. V usage is TRBV6-5 and J usage is TRBJ1-6; TRBD1 agrees at 7 bases. Germline assignment: CDR1 MNHEY and CDR2 SVGAGI. This CDR3 has 15 amino acids. The CDR3 nucleotides are TGTACCAGCAGTTACTTTGGAACAGGGGAGTCACCCCTCCACTTT. Its translation is CTSSYFGTGESPLHF.